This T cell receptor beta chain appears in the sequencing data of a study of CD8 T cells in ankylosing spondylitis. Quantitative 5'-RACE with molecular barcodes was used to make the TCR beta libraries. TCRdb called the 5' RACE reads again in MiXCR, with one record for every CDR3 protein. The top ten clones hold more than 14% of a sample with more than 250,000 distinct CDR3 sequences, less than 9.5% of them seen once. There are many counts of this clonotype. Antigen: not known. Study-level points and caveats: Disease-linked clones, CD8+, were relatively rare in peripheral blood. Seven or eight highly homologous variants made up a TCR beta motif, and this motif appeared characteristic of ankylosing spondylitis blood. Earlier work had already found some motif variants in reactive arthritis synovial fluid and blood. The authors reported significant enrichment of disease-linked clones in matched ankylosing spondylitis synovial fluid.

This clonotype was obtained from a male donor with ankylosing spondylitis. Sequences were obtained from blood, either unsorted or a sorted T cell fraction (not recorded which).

CDR3 sequence: CSARLAGVSTDTQYF. The CDR3 coding sequence is TGCAGTGCTAGACTAGCGGGAGTTAGCACAGATACGCAGTATTTT. This chain joins TRBV20-1 and TRBJ2-3; 10 bases match TRBD2. The CDR3 runs to 15 residues. Germline V CDR1 and CDR2: DFQATT, SNEGSKA (reference sequence). The J segment lost 0 bases and the V segment lost 2 bases, leaving 2 bases of the junction unmatched.